This T cell receptor beta chain was recovered during a study of OX40 agonist ivuxolimab in advanced cancers. For context, the study as a whole: The costimulatory receptor OX40 (CD134) was targeted by ivuxolimab, a fully human IgG2 agonistic monoclonal antibody. Intravenous ivuxolimab was administered to patients every 2 weeks at six dose levels: 0.01, 0.1, 0.3, 1.5, 3 and 10 mg/kg. Of the 52 patients in dose escalation, some 19 had hepatocellular carcinoma, some 15 had melanoma, 9 had renal cell carcinoma and 9 had head and neck cancer. A male proportion of roughly 85% and a mean age of approximately 58 years, ranging from roughly 23 to 79, were recorded for the dose-escalation cohort. Prior anti-PD-1, anti-PD-L1 or anti-CTLA-4 therapy was permitted, and approximately 39% of dose-escalation patients had received checkpoint inhibitors. Partial responses occurred in three dose-escalation patients, of whom one had hepatocellular carcinoma and two had cutaneous melanoma. Peripheral TCRbeta sequencing aimed to test whether ivuxolimab altered TCR sequence diversity and caused clonal T-cell expansion. The monotherapy dose-escalation portion (N ≈ 52 patients) of the phase I ivuxolimab trial is reported in the paper. Study-level results and caveats: Low levels of normalized T-cell clonal expansion were also seen in some nonresponding patients. The antigen specificity of the peripheral T cells that underwent clonal expansion was not determined. After ivuxolimab, expanded clones were on average more numerous among CD8+ T cells than among CD4+ T cells. In the 0.1-3.0 mg/kg groups, partial responders had among the lowest normalized peripheral clonal expansion, particularly in CD8+ T cells. At doses of 0.1 to 3.0 mg/kg, clonal expansion of both CD4+ and CD8+ T cells in blood was seen between baseline and week 6.

Patients with autoimmune disease history or receiving systemic immunosuppression were excluded from the trial. Peripheral blood for TCR sequencing was collected from all dose cohorts at baseline, on cycle 4 day 1, and on cycle 7 day 1. Samples came from an open-label, multicenter, first-in-human phase I dose-escalation trial of ivuxolimab. Adults with locally advanced or metastatic head and neck squamous cell, hepatocellular, melanoma or renal cell carcinoma were enrolled in the trial. Before TCR sequencing, CD4+ and CD8+ T cells were separately sorted from peripheral blood. As for this clone: The target of this receptor is not known. No qualities accompany the bases; no much larger clone lies one base away.

Genomic DNA was isolated from the sorted cells so that the TCRbeta CDR3 region could be sequenced. The immunoSEQ Assay was used for sequencing of TCRbeta CDR3 regions. In TCRdb, the immuneACCESS table is reduced to in-frame sequences with V and J assigned. These tables do not hold every clone; where another copy was compared, an unresolved V gene accounts for under half, and the others remain unexplained. The sample yields fewer than 100,000 clones; approximately 84% were counted once. Together, the top ten hold over 0.4% of the sample. CDR1 and CDR2, looked up from the germline V gene, are SGHDN and FVKESK. The junction shows trimming of 4 bases on V and 8 bases on J, plus 9 bases between the germline ends. The CDR3 spans 12 residues, from the cysteine through the phenylalanine. The only DNA kept is the CDR3, 36 bases in frame from the first base.

The V and J genes are TRBV14 and TRBJ2-1; the D gene lacks a confident call. The receptor's source is an adult with an advanced solid tumor such as melanoma, head and neck, liver or kidney cancer. Here the sequenced sample was CD4+ or CD8+ T cells sorted from blood, taken in a trial of the OX40 agonist ivuxolimab. The CDR3 reads as follows: CASSPFTDEQFF. The DNA sequence is given as TGTGCCAGCAGCCCTTTTACCGATGAGCAGTTCTTC.